The rows below give T cell receptor beta chains drawn from one sample of a study of blood T cell repertoires in COVID-19. The method was immunoSEQ multiplex PCR; TCRdb's version includes in-frame clones alone and lacks a portion of them. The sample has about 220,000 clones, 60% to 85% seen once. Sequencing input: peripheral blood. The receptor source for this set is a woman aged 70 to 79 with acute or convalescent COVID-19. Each CDR3 is given with its conserved first and last residue. Fields, in order: D gene, clone size, V gene, J gene, CDR3 DNA, CDR3 protein. The D gene is left open where the match is weak. Size values are once, few and many counts, or a class for expanded clones, and some rows have none.

d_call: TRBD2; clone_size: .; v_call: TRBV5-1; j_call: TRBJ2-1; cdr3_nt: TGCGCCAGCAGCTTCGGGACTAGCGGAGGACAGTTCTTC; cdr3_aa: CASSFGTSGGQFF
d_call: .; clone_size: few; v_call: TRBV12-5; j_call: TRBJ1-1; cdr3_nt: TGTGCTAGTGGTTCCCCACAGGGTAAAGCTTTCTTT; cdr3_aa: CASGSPQGKAFF
d_call: TRBD1; clone_size: .; v_call: TRBV7-9; j_call: TRBJ2-7; cdr3_nt: TGTGCCAGCAGCTTTGGACAGGGAATCGACGAGCAGTACTTC; cdr3_aa: CASSFGQGIDEQYF
d_call: .; clone_size: .; v_call: TRBV3-1/TRBV3-2; j_call: TRBJ1-5; cdr3_nt: TGTGCCAGCAGCCCCGGAGGGGAGCCCCAGCATTTT; cdr3_aa: CASSPGGEPQHF
d_call: TRBD1; clone_size: .; v_call: TRBV3-1/TRBV3-2; j_call: TRBJ1-5; cdr3_nt: TGTGCCAGCAGCCAAGGGGGACAGCCCAGGGAGCCCCAGCATTTT; cdr3_aa: CASSQGGQPREPQHF
d_call: .; clone_size: .; v_call: TRBV7-2; j_call: TRBJ2-2; cdr3_nt: TGTGCCAGCACTCACGGTCCCTGGGGGGAGCTGTTTTTT; cdr3_aa: CASTHGPWGELFF
d_call: .; clone_size: few; v_call: TRBV2; j_call: TRBJ1-2; cdr3_nt: TGTGCCAGCGCCCGGACAGTCCCGGGGGGCTACACCTTC; cdr3_aa: CASARTVPGGYTF
d_call: .; clone_size: .; v_call: TRBV27; j_call: TRBJ1-2; cdr3_nt: TGTGCCAGCAGTCCCCCCGGGAGGGGCCCCGACTATGGCTACACCTTC; cdr3_aa: CASSPPGRGPDYGYTF
d_call: TRBD1; clone_size: .; v_call: TRBV19; j_call: TRBJ2-7; cdr3_nt: TGTGCCAGTAGTATAAAGACAGGGTGGCTCCACGAGCAGTACTTC; cdr3_aa: CASSIKTGWLHEQYF
d_call: .; clone_size: .; v_call: TRBV5-1; j_call: TRBJ1-4; cdr3_nt: TGCGCCAGCAGCTACCCGTCGGGTGAAAAACTGTTTTTT; cdr3_aa: CASSYPSGEKLFF
d_call: TRBD1; clone_size: .; v_call: TRBV5-1; j_call: TRBJ2-5; cdr3_nt: TGCGCCAGCAGCTTCTCCACAGGGGGGCAAGAGACCCAGTACTTC; cdr3_aa: CASSFSTGGQETQYF
d_call: .; clone_size: once; v_call: TRBV7-2; j_call: TRBJ2-7; cdr3_nt: TGTGCCAGCAGCTTAGACAGGGACTATGGGAAGCAGTACTTC; cdr3_aa: CASSLDRDYGKQYF
d_call: .; clone_size: once; v_call: TRBV19; j_call: TRBJ1-1; cdr3_nt: TGTGCCAGTAGTCAACCCCCGGGAACTGAAGCTTTCTTT; cdr3_aa: CASSQPPGTEAFF
d_call: TRBD2; clone_size: .; v_call: TRBV11-2; j_call: TRBJ2-3; cdr3_nt: TGTGCCAGCAGCCTCCTAGCGGGGGGGCGGGCAGATACGCAGTATTTT; cdr3_aa: CASSLLAGGRADTQYF
d_call: TRBD1; clone_size: .; v_call: TRBV12-5; j_call: TRBJ1-6; cdr3_nt: TGTGCTAGTGCAGGGGGCGGGAATTCACCCCTCCACTTT; cdr3_aa: CASAGGGNSPLHF
d_call: .; clone_size: .; v_call: TRBV7-2; j_call: TRBJ2-3; cdr3_nt: TGTGCCAGCAGCCCCGGATGGGGGGGGCCCACAGATACGCAGTATTTT; cdr3_aa: CASSPGWGGPTDTQYF
d_call: TRBD1; clone_size: .; v_call: TRBV29-1; j_call: TRBJ2-2; cdr3_nt: TGCAGCGTTGTACTCTTTGGGACAGGGTCATCGGGCACCGGGGAGCTGTTTTTT; cdr3_aa: CSVVLFGTGSSGTGELFF